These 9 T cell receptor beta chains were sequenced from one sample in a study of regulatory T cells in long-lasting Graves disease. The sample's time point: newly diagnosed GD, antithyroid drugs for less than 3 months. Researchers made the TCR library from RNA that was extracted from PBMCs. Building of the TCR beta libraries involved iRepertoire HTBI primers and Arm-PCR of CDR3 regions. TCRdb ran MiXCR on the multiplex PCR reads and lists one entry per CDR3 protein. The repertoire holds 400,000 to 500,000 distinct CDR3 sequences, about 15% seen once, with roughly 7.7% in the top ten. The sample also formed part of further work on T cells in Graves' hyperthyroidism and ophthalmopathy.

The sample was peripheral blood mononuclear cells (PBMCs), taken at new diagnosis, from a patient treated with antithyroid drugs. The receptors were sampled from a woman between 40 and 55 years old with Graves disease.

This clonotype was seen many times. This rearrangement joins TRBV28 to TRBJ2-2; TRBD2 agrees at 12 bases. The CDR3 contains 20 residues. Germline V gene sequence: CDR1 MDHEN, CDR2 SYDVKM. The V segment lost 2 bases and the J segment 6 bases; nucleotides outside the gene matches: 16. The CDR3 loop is CASSLIVRGRTSGAPGELFF. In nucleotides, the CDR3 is TGTGCCAGCAGTTTAATCGTCAGGGGGAGGACTAGCGGGGCCCCCGGGGAGCTGTTTTTT.

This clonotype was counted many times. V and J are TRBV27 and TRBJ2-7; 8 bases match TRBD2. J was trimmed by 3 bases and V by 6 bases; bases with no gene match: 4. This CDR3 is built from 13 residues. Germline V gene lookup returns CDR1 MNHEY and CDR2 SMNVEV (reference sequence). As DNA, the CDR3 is TGTGCCAGCAGACGGGAGGGCCTCTACGAGCAGTACTTC. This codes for CASRREGLYEQYF.

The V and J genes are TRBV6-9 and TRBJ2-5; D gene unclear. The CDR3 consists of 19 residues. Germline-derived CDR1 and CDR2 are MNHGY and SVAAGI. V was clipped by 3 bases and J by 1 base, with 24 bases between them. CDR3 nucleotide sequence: TGTGCCAGCAGTTACGATCCCCTGATAGTTTCAGACCCCCAAGAGACCCAGTACTTC. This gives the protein CASSYDPLIVSDPQETQYF.

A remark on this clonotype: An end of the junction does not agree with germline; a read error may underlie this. The CDR3 nucleotides are TGTGCCGGCAGCGCAGACATTTCGCGGGGGTCTGAAGCTTTCTTT. As protein: CAGSADISRGSEAFF. V is TRBV9 and J is TRBJ1-1; D might be TRBD1 (5 bases). Germline V gene sequence: CDR1 SGDLS, CDR2 YYNGEE. This CDR3 comprises 15 residues.

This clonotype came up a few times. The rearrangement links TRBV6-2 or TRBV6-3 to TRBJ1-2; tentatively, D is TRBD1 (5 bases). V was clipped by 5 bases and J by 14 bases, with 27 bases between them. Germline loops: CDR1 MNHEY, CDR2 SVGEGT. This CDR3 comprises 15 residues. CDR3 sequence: CASSELLKGIGAGTF. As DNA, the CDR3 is TGTGCCAGCAGTGAGCTCCTAAAGGGGATCGGCGCAGGGACCTTC.

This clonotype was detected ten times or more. The DNA for the CDR3 is TGTGCCAGCAGCACACAGGGTAACACTGAAGCTTTCTTT. This gives the protein CASSTQGNTEAFF. This chain uses TRBV7-2 with TRBJ1-1; TRBD1 might be the D (6 bases). The CDR3 runs to 13 residues. Trimming removed 5 bases from V and 2 bases from J, with 9 bases in between. Germline V CDR1 and CDR2: SGHTA, FQGNSA.

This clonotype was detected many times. DNA of the CDR3: TGTGCCAGTAGTATAGACCGGACTAGCGGGAGACCTAGTGAGCAGTTCTTC. Encoded protein: CASSIDRTSGRPSEQFF. The chain carries TRBV19 and TRBJ2-1; 13 positions match TRBD2. Germline V gene sequence: CDR1 LNHDA, CDR2 SQIVND (reference sequence). The length of the CDR3 is 17 residues. Germline trimming cut 0 bases from V and 9 bases from J; bases unmatched to any gene: 8.

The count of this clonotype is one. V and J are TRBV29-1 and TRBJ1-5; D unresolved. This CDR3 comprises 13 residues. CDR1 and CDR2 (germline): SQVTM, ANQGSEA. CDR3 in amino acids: CTVGAGVGQPQHF. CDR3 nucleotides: TGCACCGTCGGCGCGGGTGTCGGTCAGCCCCAGCATTTT.

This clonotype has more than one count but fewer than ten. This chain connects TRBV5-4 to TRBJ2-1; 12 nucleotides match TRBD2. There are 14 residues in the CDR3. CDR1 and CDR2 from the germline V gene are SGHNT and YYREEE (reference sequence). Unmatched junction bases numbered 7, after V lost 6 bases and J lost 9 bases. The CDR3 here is CASNSLAGGGEQFF. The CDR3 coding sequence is TGTGCCAGCAACTCGCTAGCGGGAGGGGGTGAGCAGTTCTTC.